This is a list of T cell receptor beta chains from one sample in a study of blood T cell repertoires in COVID-19. Libraries were prepared by immunoSEQ multiplex PCR; TCRdb keeps only in-frame clonotypes and omits some of them. Among roughly 430,000 clones listed, over 75% were seen once. Sequences were obtained from PBMCs or T cells enriched from blood (not recorded which). The receptors stem from a woman aged 40 to 50 with acute COVID-19. CDR3s include the opening cysteine and the closing phenylalanine or tryptophan. The D gene is left open where the match is weak. Not all rows give a size; the values are once, few, many and, for expanded clones, a class.

j_call,d_call,clone_size,v_call,cdr3_aa,cdr3_nt
TRBJ2-6,TRBD1,once,TRBV19,CASRKQHRGPAGANVLTF,TGTGCCAGTAGGAAGCAACACAGGGGGCCGGCTGGGGCCAACGTCCTGACTTTC
TRBJ2-7,NA,NA,TRBV9,CASSVGAGGSYEQYF,TGTGCCAGCAGCGTAGGGGCAGGGGGGTCATACGAGCAGTACTTC
TRBJ2-7,TRBD1,few,TRBV19,CASWDRVNEQYF,TGTGCCAGTTGGGACAGGGTCAACGAGCAGTACTTC
TRBJ2-7,TRBD2,few,TRBV4-1,CASSQDRLAGTRSYEQYF,TGCGCCAGCAGCCAAGATCGCCTAGCGGGGACTCGCTCCTACGAGCAGTACTTC
TRBJ1-1,NA,NA,TRBV18,CASSVQWNTEAFF,TGTGCCAGCTCGGTGCAGTGGAACACTGAAGCTTTCTTT
TRBJ1-5,NA,NA,TRBV25-1,CASSEAGLGNQPQHF,TGTGCCAGCAGTGAAGCAGGGCTTGGGAATCAGCCCCAGCATTTT
TRBJ2-5,TRBD2,NA,TRBV7-7,CASSLAGGEIETQYF,TGTGCCAGCAGCTTAGCGGGGGGGGAGATAGAGACCCAGTACTTC
TRBJ1-1,TRBD1,NA,TRBV7-6,CASSLNRGEGTEAFF,TGTGCCAGCAGCTTAAACAGGGGTGAAGGGACTGAAGCTTTCTTT
TRBJ1-2,NA,NA,TRBV24-1,CATSDGTFYGYTF,TGTGCCACCAGTGACGGGACTTTCTATGGCTACACCTTC
TRBJ1-1,NA,few,TRBV5-1,CASSLQAAGFGTEAFF,TGCGCCAGCAGCCTACAGGCGGCCGGCTTTGGGACTGAAGCTTTCTTT
TRBJ1-1,NA,NA,TRBV4-2,CASSQERGGGEAFF,TGTGCCAGCAGCCAAGAGAGAGGGGGGGGTGAAGCTTTCTTT
TRBJ2-3,NA,NA,TRBV3-1/TRBV3-2,CASSQALAIDTQYF,TGTGCCAGCAGCCAAGCCCTAGCGATAGATACGCAGTATTTT
TRBJ1-1,TRBD1,NA,TRBV6-5,CASTDRATEAFF,TGTGCCAGCACCGACAGGGCGACTGAAGCTTTCTTT
TRBJ2-1,TRBD1,NA,TRBV25-1,CASSESGQPYNEQFF,TGTGCCAGCAGTGAATCGGGACAGCCTTACAATGAGCAGTTCTTC
TRBJ1-2,NA,NA,TRBV5-4,CASSLDWGPSSNYGYTF,TGTGCCAGCAGCTTGGATTGGGGGCCCAGTTCTAACTATGGCTACACCTTC
TRBJ1-1,NA,many,TRBV5-4,CASSQGPSQNNEAFF,TGTGCCAGCAGCCAGGGTCCATCACAGAACAATGAAGCTTTCTTT
TRBJ1-1,TRBD1,NA,TRBV18,CASSPLVGQIAEAFF,TGTGCCAGCTCACCACTGGTGGGACAGATAGCTGAAGCTTTCTTT
TRBJ1-1,TRBD1,NA,TRBV12-5,CASVIQGGGTEAFF,TGTGCTAGTGTCATACAGGGGGGAGGAACTGAAGCTTTCTTT